The entry below gives a single T cell receptor beta chain sequence along with its context. The data were taken from a study of blood T cell repertoires in COVID-19. Whole-study context: There were acute and convalescent COVID-19 samples, and they came from the United States, Italy and Spain. The analysed material was cDNA or gDNA that came from T cells, B-cell-depleted T cells, or PBMCs.

CDR1 and CDR2 from the germline V gene are KGHDR and SFDVKD. V was clipped by 3 bases and J by 5 bases, with 12 bases between them. This CDR3 is built from 14 residues. One Seattle source followed patients from active infection through their disease course. As handled by the study authors: Estimation of nucleated cell counts relied on the amplification of reference gene primers. Here immunoSEQ multiplex PCR was the method, and the copy in TCRdb shows in-frame clones only, minus some. D and trimming come from the DNA, and the V and J calls and clone size come from that table. The sample includes roughly 340,000 clones, roughly 86% of them seen just once.

V gene TRBV24-1 combines with J gene TRBJ1-2; D ambiguous. Material for sequencing was peripheral blood. This TCR derives from a woman between 70 and 85 years old with COVID-19, enrolled during active disease. The CDR3 nucleotides read TGTGCCACCAGTGATACCGGGAAGGCGTATGGCTACACCTTC. Amino acid sequence: CATSDTGKAYGYTF.